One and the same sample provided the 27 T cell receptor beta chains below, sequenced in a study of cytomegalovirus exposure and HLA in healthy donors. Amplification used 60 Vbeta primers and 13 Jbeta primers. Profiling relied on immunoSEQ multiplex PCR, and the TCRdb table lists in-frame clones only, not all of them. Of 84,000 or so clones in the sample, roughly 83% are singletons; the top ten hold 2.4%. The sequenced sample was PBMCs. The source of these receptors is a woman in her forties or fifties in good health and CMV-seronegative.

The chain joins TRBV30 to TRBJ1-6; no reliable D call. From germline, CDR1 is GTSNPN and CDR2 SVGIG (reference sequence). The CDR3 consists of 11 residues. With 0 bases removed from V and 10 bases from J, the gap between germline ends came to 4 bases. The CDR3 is CAWSVGSPLHF. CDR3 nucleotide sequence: TGTGCCTGGAGTGTGGGCTCACCCCTCCACTTT.

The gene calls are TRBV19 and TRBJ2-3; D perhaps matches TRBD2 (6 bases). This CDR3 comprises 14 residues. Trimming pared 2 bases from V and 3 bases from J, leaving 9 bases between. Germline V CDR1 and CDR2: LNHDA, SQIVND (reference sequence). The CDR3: CASSISLATDTQYF. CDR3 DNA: TGTGCCAGTAGTATATCACTAGCAACAGATACGCAGTATTTT.

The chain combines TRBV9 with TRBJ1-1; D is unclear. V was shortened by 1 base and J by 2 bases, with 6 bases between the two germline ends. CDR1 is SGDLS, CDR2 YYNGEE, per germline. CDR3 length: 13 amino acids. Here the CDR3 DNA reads TGTGCCAGCAGCGTAAGCTTCAACACTGAAGCTTTCTTT. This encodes CASSVSFNTEAFF.

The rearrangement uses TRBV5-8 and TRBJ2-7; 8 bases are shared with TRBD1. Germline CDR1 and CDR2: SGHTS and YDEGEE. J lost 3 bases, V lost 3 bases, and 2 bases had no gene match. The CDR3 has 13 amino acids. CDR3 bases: TGTGCCAGCAGCTGGGGGACAGGCTACGAGCAGTACGTC. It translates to CASSWGTGYEQYV.

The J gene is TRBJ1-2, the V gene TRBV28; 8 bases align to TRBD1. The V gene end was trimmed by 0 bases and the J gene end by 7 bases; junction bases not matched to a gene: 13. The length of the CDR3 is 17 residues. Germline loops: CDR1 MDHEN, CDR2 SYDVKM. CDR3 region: CASSLWTGEVRWSGYTF. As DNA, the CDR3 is TGTGCCAGCAGTTTATGGACAGGGGAGGTAAGGTGGAGTGGCTACACCTTC.

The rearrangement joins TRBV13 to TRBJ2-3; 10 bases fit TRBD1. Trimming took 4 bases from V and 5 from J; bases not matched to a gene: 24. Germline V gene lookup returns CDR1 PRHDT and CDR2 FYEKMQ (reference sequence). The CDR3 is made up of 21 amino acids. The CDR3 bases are TGTGCCAGCAGCTCCCAAGGGCCGGGACAGGGGTTCTTACAAGAGATAGATACGCAGTATTTT. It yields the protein CASSSQGPGQGFLQEIDTQYF.

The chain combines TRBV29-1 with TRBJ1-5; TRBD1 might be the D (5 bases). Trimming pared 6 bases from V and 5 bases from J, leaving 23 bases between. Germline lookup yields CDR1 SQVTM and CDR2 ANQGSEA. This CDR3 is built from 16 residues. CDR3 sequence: CSVLTPGGAVYQPQHF. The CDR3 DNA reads TGCAGCGTCTTGACCCCTGGAGGGGCGGTTTATCAGCCCCAGCATTTT. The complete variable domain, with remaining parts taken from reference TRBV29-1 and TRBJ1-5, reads SAVISQKPSRDICQRGTSLTIQCQVDSQVTMMFWYRQQPGQSLTLIATANQGSEATYESGFVIDKFPISRPNLTFSTLTVSNMSPEDSSIYLCSVLTPGGAVYQPQHFGDGTRLSIL.

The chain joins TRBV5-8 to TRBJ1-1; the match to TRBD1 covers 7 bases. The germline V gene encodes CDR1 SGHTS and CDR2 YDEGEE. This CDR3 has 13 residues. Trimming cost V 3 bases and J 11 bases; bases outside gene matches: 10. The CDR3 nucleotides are TGTGCCAGCAGCTCCCCCCTAGACAGGGTTGCTTTCTTT. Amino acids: CASSSPLDRVAFF.

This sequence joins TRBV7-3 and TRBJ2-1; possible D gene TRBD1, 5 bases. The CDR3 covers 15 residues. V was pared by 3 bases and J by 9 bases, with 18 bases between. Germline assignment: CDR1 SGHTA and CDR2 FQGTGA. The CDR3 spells CASSFQGSPRAEQFF. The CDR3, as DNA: TGTGCCAGCAGCTTCCAGGGCTCCCCCCGAGCTGAGCAGTTCTTC.

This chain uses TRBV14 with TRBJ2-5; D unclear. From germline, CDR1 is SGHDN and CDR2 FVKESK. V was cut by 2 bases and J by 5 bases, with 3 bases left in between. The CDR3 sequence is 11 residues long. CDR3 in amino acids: CASSQYETQYF. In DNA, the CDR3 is TGTGCCAGCAGCCAATATGAGACCCAGTACTTC.

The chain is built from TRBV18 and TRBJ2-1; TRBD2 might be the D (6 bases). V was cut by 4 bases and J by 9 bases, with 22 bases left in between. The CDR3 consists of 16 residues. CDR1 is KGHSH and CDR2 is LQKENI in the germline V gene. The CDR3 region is CASSQVPSEIRSEQFF. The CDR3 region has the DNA TGTGCCAGCTCACAAGTCCCTAGCGAAATAAGGAGTGAGCAGTTCTTC.

CDR3 loop: CASSLSSASNTGELFF. Written as DNA, the CDR3 is TGTGCCAGCAGCCTGTCGAGCGCCTCGAACACCGGGGAGCTGTTTTTT. The chain employs TRBV7-2 and TRBJ2-2; the D is unclear. Looked up from germline, CDR1 is SGHTA and CDR2 is FQGNSA. The V and J ends lost 5 bases and 0 bases respectively, with 13 bases between them. The CDR3 sequence is 16 residues long.

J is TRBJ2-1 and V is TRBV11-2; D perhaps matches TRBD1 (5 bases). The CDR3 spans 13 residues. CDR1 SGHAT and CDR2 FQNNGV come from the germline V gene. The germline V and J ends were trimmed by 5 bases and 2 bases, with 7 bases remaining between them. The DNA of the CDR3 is TGTGCCAGCAGCCCAGGGACCTACAATGAGCAGTTCTTC. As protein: CASSPGTYNEQFF.

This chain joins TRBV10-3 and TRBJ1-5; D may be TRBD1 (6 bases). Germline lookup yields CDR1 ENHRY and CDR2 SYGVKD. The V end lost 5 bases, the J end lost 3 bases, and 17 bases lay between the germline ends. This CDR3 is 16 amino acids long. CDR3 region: CAISQEGQRYNQPQHF. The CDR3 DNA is TGTGCCATCAGTCAAGAAGGACAGCGCTACAATCAGCCCCAGCATTTT.

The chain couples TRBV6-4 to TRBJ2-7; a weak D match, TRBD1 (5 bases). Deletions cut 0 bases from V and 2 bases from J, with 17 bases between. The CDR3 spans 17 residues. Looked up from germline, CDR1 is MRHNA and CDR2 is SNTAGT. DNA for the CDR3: TGTGCCAGCAGTGACTCGATTCGGTCAGGGTGCACCTACGAGCAGTACTTC. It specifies CASSDSIRSGCTYEQYF.

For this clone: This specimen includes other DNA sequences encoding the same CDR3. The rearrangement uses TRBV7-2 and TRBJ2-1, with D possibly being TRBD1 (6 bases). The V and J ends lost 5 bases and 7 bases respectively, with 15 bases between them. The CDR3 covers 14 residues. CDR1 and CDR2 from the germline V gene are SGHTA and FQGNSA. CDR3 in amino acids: CASSLRGLGNEQFF. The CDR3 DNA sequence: TGTGCCAGCAGCCTCAGGGGTCTTGGGAATGAGCAGTTCTTC.

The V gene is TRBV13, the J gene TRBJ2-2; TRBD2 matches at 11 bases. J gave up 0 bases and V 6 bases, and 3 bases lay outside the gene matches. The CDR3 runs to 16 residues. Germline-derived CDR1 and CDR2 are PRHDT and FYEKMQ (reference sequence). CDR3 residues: CASRRLAGSNTGELFF. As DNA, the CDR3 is TGTGCCAGCAGAAGACTAGCGGGGTCGAACACCGGGGAGCTGTTTTTT.

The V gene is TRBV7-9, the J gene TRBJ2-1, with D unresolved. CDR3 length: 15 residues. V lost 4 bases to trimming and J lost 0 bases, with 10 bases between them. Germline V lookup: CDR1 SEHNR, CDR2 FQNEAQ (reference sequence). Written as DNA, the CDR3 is TGTGCCAGCAGCTCCCTTTGGAGCTCCTACAATGAGCAGTTCTTC. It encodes CASSSLWSSYNEQFF.

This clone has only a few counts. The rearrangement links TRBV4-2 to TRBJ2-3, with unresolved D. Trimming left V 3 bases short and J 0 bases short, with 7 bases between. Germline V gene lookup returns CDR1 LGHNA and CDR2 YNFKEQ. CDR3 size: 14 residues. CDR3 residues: CASSQVASTDTQYF. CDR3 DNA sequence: TGTGCCAGCAGCCAGGTAGCCAGCACAGATACGCAGTATTTT.

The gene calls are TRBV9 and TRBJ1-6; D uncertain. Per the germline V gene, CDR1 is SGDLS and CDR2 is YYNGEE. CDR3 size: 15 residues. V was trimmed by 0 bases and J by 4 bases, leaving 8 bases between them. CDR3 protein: CASSVDLEYNSPLHF. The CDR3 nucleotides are TGTGCCAGCAGCGTAGATCTGGAGTATAATTCACCCCTCCACTTT.

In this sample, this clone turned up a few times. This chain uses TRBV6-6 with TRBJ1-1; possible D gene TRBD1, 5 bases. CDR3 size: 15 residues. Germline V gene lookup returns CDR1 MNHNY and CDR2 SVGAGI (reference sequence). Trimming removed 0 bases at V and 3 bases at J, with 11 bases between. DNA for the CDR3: TGTGCCAGCAGTTACTCGGGGGGAAGGGACACTGAAGCTTTCTTT. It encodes CASSYSGGRDTEAFF.

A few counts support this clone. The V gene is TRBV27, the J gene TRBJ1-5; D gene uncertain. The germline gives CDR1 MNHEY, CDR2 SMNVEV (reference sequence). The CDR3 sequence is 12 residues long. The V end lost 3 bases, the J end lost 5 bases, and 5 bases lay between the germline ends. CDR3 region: CASSFPDQPQHF. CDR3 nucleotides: TGTGCCAGCAGTTTCCCCGATCAGCCCCAGCATTTT.

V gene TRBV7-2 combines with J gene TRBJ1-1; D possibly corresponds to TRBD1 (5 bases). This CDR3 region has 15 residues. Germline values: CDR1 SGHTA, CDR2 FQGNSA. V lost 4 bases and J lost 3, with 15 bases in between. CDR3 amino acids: CASSYLQGRDTEAFF. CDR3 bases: TGTGCCAGCAGCTACCTCCAGGGTCGGGACACTGAAGCTTTCTTT.

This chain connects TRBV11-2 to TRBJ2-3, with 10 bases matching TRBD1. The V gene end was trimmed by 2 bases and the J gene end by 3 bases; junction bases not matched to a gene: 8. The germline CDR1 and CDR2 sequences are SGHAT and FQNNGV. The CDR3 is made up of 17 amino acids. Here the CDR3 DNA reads TGTGCCAGCAGCTTACTCATGGGACAGGGGAGGACAGATACGCAGTATTTT. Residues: CASSLLMGQGRTDTQYF.

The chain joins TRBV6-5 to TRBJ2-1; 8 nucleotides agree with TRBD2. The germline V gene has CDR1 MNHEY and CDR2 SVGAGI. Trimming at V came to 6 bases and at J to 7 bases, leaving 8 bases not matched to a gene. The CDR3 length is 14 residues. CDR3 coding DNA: TGTGCCAGCAGAAAGACCGGGACTAGGAATGAGCAGTTCTTC. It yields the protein CASRKTGTRNEQFF.

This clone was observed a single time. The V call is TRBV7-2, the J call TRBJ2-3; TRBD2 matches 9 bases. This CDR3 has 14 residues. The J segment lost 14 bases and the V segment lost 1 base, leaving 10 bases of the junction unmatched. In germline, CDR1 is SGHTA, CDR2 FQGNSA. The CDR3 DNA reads TGTGCCAGCAGCTTAGAGAGGAGCGGGGGGTTTACGTATTTT. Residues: CASSLERSGGFTYF.

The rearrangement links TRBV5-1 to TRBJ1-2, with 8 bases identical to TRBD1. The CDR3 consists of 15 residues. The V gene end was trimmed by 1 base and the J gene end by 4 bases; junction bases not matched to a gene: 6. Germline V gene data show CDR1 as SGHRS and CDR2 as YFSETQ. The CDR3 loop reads CASSLTSGTGYGYTF. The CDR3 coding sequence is TGCGCCAGCAGCTTGACCTCCGGGACAGGCTATGGCTACACCTTC.